Listed here are 24 T cell receptor beta chains from one sample, sequenced in a study of blood T cells in healthy people across ages. With a J-beta primer mix and a sample-barcoded 5' primer, a second PCR ran about 7 to 11 cycles. One entry per CDR3 protein, called by TCRdb with MiXCR from the 5' RACE reads. The sample includes approximately 830,000 distinct CDR3 sequences, around two thirds of them seen just once. Sequenced material: blood. Every receptor here comes from a man aged 30 to 45 in good health.

The CDR3 sequence: CASSLGFLAAHNEQFF. The CDR3 region has the DNA TGTGCCAGCAGCTTAGGGTTCCTAGCGGCTCACAATGAGCAGTTCTTC. The chain combines TRBV11-3 with TRBJ2-1; 7 bases agree with TRBD2. This CDR3 comprises 16 residues. V lost 1 base to trimming and J lost 5 bases; unmatched junction nucleotides: 8. CDR1 SGHNT and CDR2 YENEEA come from the germline V gene.

The chain is built from TRBV14 and TRBJ2-1; 9 bases are a match to TRBD1. CDR1 is SGHDN and CDR2 is FVKESK in the germline V gene. The CDR3 runs to 16 residues. The trim removed 2 bases at V and 7 bases at J, leaving 9 bases unmatched. Here the CDR3 DNA reads TGTGCCAGCAGCCAATTCCGGGACAGGGTTTGGAATGAGCAGTTCTTC. Its protein product is CASSQFRDRVWNEQFF.

This clonotype occurred once. This chain joins TRBV10-3 and TRBJ2-7; D not resolved. The V gene's germline CDR1 is ENHRY and CDR2 SYGVKD. Trimming took off 0 bases at V and 2 bases at J, with 11 bases between the two ends. The CDR3 consists of 15 residues. CDR3 nucleotide sequence: TGTGCCATCAGTGAGTCGAGGTCCCAGGCCTACGAGCAGTACTTC. Translated, it gives CAISESRSQAYEQYF.

J is TRBJ2-1 and V is TRBV10-2, with TRBD2 matching over 10 bases. Germline-derived CDR1 and CDR2 are WSHSY and SAAADI. The CDR3 runs 15 residues. V lost 7 bases and J lost 3; bases outside the gene matches: 6. CDR3 DNA sequence: TGCGCCAGCATGTCAGAGCGGGGGGGCTACAATGAGCAGTTCTTC. This gives the protein CASMSERGGYNEQFF.

This clonotype was recorded once. The chain's CDR3 is CASSPEGITGGYTF. The CDR3 coding sequence is TGTGCCAGCAGCCCCGAGGGGATAACCGGCGGCTACACCTTC. The gene calls are TRBV3-1 and TRBJ1-2, with TRBD1 as a possible D gene (5 bases). Germline V lookup: CDR1 LGHDT, CDR2 YNNKEL (reference sequence). V lost 4 bases and J 8 bases, leaving 17 bases between the germline ends. This CDR3 contains 14 residues.

V and J are TRBV7-2 and TRBJ2-4; TRBD1 might be the D (5 bases). The CDR3 covers 15 residues. CDR1 is SGHTA and CDR2 is FQGNSA in the germline V gene. V lost 2 bases and J lost 8, with 16 bases in between. CDR3 sequence reads: CASSLSATGVDIQYF. In nucleotides, the CDR3 is TGTGCCAGCAGCTTAAGTGCCACAGGTGTAGACATTCAGTACTTC.

CDR3 sequence reads: CASTSILGEQYF. CDR3 DNA sequence: TGCGCCAGCACTAGTATATTGGGCGAGCAGTACTTC. V is TRBV5-1 and J is TRBJ2-7, with no clear D. V lost 6 bases and J 6 bases, leaving 13 bases between the germline ends. The CDR3 has 12 amino acids. Germline CDR1 SGHRS, CDR2 YFSETQ.

This clonotype was detected a few times. This chain connects TRBV28 to TRBJ2-5; tentative D call: TRBD1 (5 bases). The CDR3 length is 15 residues. Germline values: CDR1 MDHEN, CDR2 SYDVKM. Trimming left V 6 bases short and J 4 bases short, with 18 bases between. Here the CDR3 reads CASSIRGWQGETQYF. The CDR3 nucleotides are TGTGCCAGCAGCATAAGGGGTTGGCAGGGAGAGACCCAGTACTTC.

The J gene is TRBJ2-7, the V gene TRBV13; 9 bases align to TRBD2. Germline CDR1 and CDR2: PRHDT and FYEKMQ (reference sequence). The trim removed 5 bases at V and 7 bases at J, leaving 12 bases unmatched. The length of the CDR3 is 15 residues. Here the CDR3 DNA reads TGTGCCAGCAGCCAGACGGGACTAGCATTGGGGGAGCAGTACTTC. It is translated as CASSQTGLALGEQYF.

This clonotype was seen once. This rearrangement joins TRBV5-6 to TRBJ2-1; no reliable D call. The assigned J gene may be wrong: the sequence end matches TRBJ2-7 better. Germline CDR1 and CDR2: SGHDT and YYEEEE. The CDR3 has 15 residues. Here the CDR3 reads CASSPDGNPYNEQYF. The DNA for the CDR3 is TGTGCCAGCAGCCCGGACGGAAATCCCTACAATGAGCAGTACTTC.

V and J are TRBV7-6 and TRBJ2-5, with 10 bases lining up with TRBD2. V lost 5 bases, J lost 3 bases, and 12 bases stayed unmatched. CDR1 and CDR2 (germline): SGHVS, FNYEAQ. The CDR3 extends over 17 amino acids. CDR3: CASSLSSGGHGEETQYF. As DNA, the CDR3 is TGTGCCAGCAGCCTATCTAGCGGGGGTCACGGAGAAGAGACCCAGTACTTC. The complete variable domain, with remaining parts taken from reference TRBV7-6 and TRBJ2-5, reads GAGVSQSPRYKVTKRGQDVALRCDPISGHVSLYWYRQALGQGPEFLTYFNYEAQQDKSGLPNDRFSAERPEGSISTLTIQRTEQRDSAMYRCASSLSSGGHGEETQYFGPGTRLLVL.

The chain couples TRBV2 to TRBJ2-1, with D perhaps matching TRBD2 (5 bases). Germline assignment: CDR1 SNHLY and CDR2 FYNNEI. The CDR3 runs 15 residues. The V end was cut by 5 bases, the J end by 1 base, with 12 bases between. The chain's CDR3 is CASSPFTGSYNEQFF. The CDR3 bases are TGTGCCAGCAGTCCATTCACGGGGTCCTACAATGAGCAGTTCTTC.

Here the CDR3 reads CASSLSGRQDEQFF. The CDR3 DNA sequence: TGTGCCAGCAGTTTATCGGGGCGTCAGGATGAGCAGTTCTTC. The chain couples TRBV27 to TRBJ2-1; maybe TRBD1 (5 bases). This CDR3 region has 14 residues. V was trimmed by 0 bases and J by 8 bases, leaving 11 bases between them. Germline V lookup: CDR1 MNHEY, CDR2 SMNVEV (reference sequence).

The chain employs TRBV5-1 and TRBJ1-1; 9 bases map to TRBD1. The V gene's germline CDR1 is SGHRS and CDR2 YFSETQ. The trim removed 2 bases at V and 1 base at J, leaving 12 bases unmatched. The CDR3 has 18 residues. The CDR3 nucleotides are TGCGCCAGCAGCTTAGGTTATGGGACAGGGTACGCGAACACTGAAGCTTTCTTT. Protein: CASSLGYGTGYANTEAFF.

The chain carries TRBV7-3 and TRBJ2-1; 8 nucleotides align to TRBD2. The CDR3 has 15 amino acids. Germline CDR1 is SGHTA and CDR2 is FQGTGA. V gave up 1 base and J gave up 5 bases; unmatched junction bases: 4. The CDR3 DNA reads TGTGCCAGCAGCTTAAGCGGGGGGAGGCACAATGAGCAGTTCTTC. Protein product: CASSLSGGRHNEQFF.

The V gene is TRBV12-3 or TRBV12-4, the J gene TRBJ2-7; TRBD1 agrees at 9 bases. CDR3 length equals 15 residues. J lost 3 bases, V lost 6 bases, and 9 bases had no gene match. This CDR3 reads CASSGDRGVNYEQYF. As DNA, the CDR3 is TGTGCCAGCAGCGGCGACAGGGGGGTCAACTACGAGCAGTACTTC.

V usage is TRBV6-2 or TRBV6-3 and J usage is TRBJ1-1; the D gene is possibly TRBD1 (5 bases). This CDR3 is 17 amino acids long. CDR1 and CDR2 from the germline V gene are MNHEY and SVGEGT. V was shortened by 4 bases and J by 1 base, with 19 bases between the two germline ends. Here the CDR3 DNA reads TGTGCCAGCAGTTTTCCGGGACTCCCAGGCGGGAACACTGAAGCTTTCTTT. Translation: CASSFPGLPGGNTEAFF.

V is TRBV12-3 or TRBV12-4 and J is TRBJ2-7, with D perhaps TRBD1 or TRBD2 (5 bases each). The CDR3 is made up of 14 amino acids. V gave up 6 bases and J gave up 3 bases, with 15 bases separating them. CDR3 nucleotides: TGTGCCAGCAGCCCCGTACTTGGGGGCTACGAGCAGTACTTC. Protein sequence: CASSPVLGGYEQYF.

This clonotype was seen a handful of times. V is TRBV5-1 and J is TRBJ2-3; 9 bases fit TRBD2. Germline V gives CDR1 SGHRS, CDR2 YFSETQ. The CDR3 has 15 residues. Trimming at V came to 2 bases and at J to 4 bases, leaving 5 bases not matched to a gene. CDR3 sequence (DNA): TGCGCCAGCAGCTTACTAGCGGGCAAGGCAGATACGCAGTATTTT. It is translated as CASSLLAGKADTQYF. The complete variable domain, with remaining parts taken from reference TRBV5-1 and TRBJ2-3, reads KAGVTQTPRYLIKTRGQQVTLSCSPISGHRSVSWYQQTPGQGLQFLFEYFSETQRNKGNFPGRFSGRQFSNSRSEMNVSTLELGDSALYLCASSLLAGKADTQYFGPGTRLTVL.

This chain uses TRBV5-1 with TRBJ2-1, with unresolved D. V shed 0 bases and J shed 1 base, with 11 bases lying between them. The CDR3 totals 16 residues. Per germline, CDR1 SGHRS and CDR2 YFSETQ. The CDR3 DNA reads TGCGCCAGCAGCTTGGAGGCAGGTCTATCCTACAATGAGCAGTTCTTC. Translated, it gives CASSLEAGLSYNEQFF.

This sequence joins TRBV6-4 and TRBJ2-1; D gene unclear. This CDR3 has 15 residues. V was shortened by 0 bases and J by 6 bases, with 12 bases between the two germline ends. The germline CDR1 and CDR2 sequences are MRHNA and SNTAGT. The CDR3 DNA follows: TGTGCCAGCAGTGACTCGAGACGTTCGGGCAATGAGCAGTTCTTC. This gives the protein CASSDSRRSGNEQFF.

The chain employs TRBV29-1 and TRBJ2-2; no firm D call. This CDR3 has 14 amino acids. Trimming cost V 6 bases and J 2 bases, with 13 bases left between them. Germline CDR1 reads SQVTM; CDR2 reads ANQGSEA. The CDR3: CSVAPGINTGELFF. Written as DNA, the CDR3 is TGCAGCGTCGCGCCTGGGATTAACACCGGGGAGCTGTTTTTT.

The chain employs TRBV6-5 and TRBJ1-1, with D unclear. Trimming removed 10 bases at V and 2 bases at J, with 8 bases between. The germline gives CDR1 MNHEY, CDR2 SVGAGI. The CDR3 runs to 11 residues. The CDR3 spells CANTRNTEAFF. DNA for the CDR3: TGTGCCAACACTCGTAACACTGAAGCTTTCTTT.

About this clonotype itself: A read error may account for a junction end that differs from germline. The J gene is TRBJ2-7, the V gene TRBV30; TRBD2 matches 7 bases. This CDR3 is built from 14 residues. Germline values: CDR1 GTSNPN, CDR2 SVGIG (reference sequence). The CDR3 nucleotides are TGTGCCTGGAGTGTACGGCGGGGGACCTACCAGCAGTACTTC. This sequence encodes CAWSVRRGTYQQYF.